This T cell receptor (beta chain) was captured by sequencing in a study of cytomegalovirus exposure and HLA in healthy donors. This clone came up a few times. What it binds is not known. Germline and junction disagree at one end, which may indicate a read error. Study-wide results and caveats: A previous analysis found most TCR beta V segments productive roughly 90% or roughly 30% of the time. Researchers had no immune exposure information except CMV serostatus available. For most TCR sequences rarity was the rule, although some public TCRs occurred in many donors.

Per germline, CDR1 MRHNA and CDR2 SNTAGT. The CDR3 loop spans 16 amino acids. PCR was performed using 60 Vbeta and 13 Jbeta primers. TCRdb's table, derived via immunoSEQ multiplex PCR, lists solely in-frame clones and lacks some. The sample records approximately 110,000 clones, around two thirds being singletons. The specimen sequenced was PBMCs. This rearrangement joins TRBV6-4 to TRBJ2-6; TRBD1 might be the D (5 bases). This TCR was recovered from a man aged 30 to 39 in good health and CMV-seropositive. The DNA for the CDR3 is TGTGCCAGCAGTGACCGCGACAGCTCTGGGGCCAACGGCCTGACTTTC. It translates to CASSDRDSSGANGLTF.